These 2 T cell receptor beta chains came from one sample sequenced in a study of cytomegalovirus exposure and HLA in healthy donors. Generated by immunoSEQ multiplex PCR, the TCRdb table keeps only in-frame clones and is missing some. The sample includes about 140,000 clones, approximately 87% of them seen just once. Sequences were obtained from PBMCs. The receptors originated from a young man in good health and CMV-seronegative.

This chain joins TRBV9 and TRBJ2-5; D perhaps matches TRBD1 (5 bases). Deletions cut 3 bases from V and 5 bases from J, with 11 bases between. Germline V CDR1 and CDR2: SGDLS, YYNGEE. CDR3 length equals 13 residues. In DNA form, the CDR3 reads TGTGCCAGCAGCGGACTTTCAGGGGAGACCCAGTACTTC. Its protein product is CASSGLSGETQYF. Looking up the rest from reference TRBV9 and TRBJ2-5 gives the full variable domain: DSGVTQTPKHLITATGQRVTLRCSPRSGDLSVYWYQQSLDQGLQFLIQYYNGEERAKGNILERFSAQQFPDLHSELNLSSLELGDSALYFCASSGLSGETQYFGPGTRLLVL.

The chain has TRBV12-5 and TRBJ1-4, with 7 positions matching TRBD1. V dropped 4 bases and J dropped 8; count of bases not matched to a gene: 22. CDR1 and CDR2 (germline): LGHNT, FRNRAP. The CDR3 sequence is 19 residues long. Here the CDR3 reads CASGSPLNRQGGPHEKLFF. The DNA of the CDR3 is TGTGCTAGTGGTTCACCTCTTAATCGACAGGGTGGGCCCCACGAAAAACTGTTTTTT.